A single sample gave rise to the 24 T cell receptor beta chains below, sequenced in a study of CD8+ T cells in alopecia areata. As the sequencing template, cDNA was produced by extracting RNA and reverse transcribing it. Produced via immunoSEQ multiplex PCR; TCRdb's table is partial and in-frame only. This repertoire shows more than 90,000 clones, 35% to 40% found once; its top ten account for about 3.1%. Material: CD4+ T cells sorted from blood. These receptors all come from a human donor with alopecia areata.

This clone turned up a few times. J is TRBJ1-6 and V is TRBV2; D ambiguous. CDR3 length: 11 amino acids. The V gene's germline CDR1 is SNHLY and CDR2 FYNNEI. Trimming removed 6 bases from V and 10 bases from J, with 7 bases in between. The CDR3 is CASSSESPLHF. The CDR3 region has the DNA TGTGCCAGCAGCTCTGAATCACCCCTCCACTTT.

A few counts support this clone. The chain is built from TRBV7-2 and TRBJ2-5, with 8 bases matching TRBD2. Germline CDR1 is SGHTA and CDR2 is FQGNSA. The junction had 16 bases not matched to a gene; V was cut back by 5 bases and J by 5 bases. This CDR3 has 17 amino acids. The CDR3 here is CASSHSGDTLLSETQYF. The CDR3 nucleotides are TGTGCCAGCAGCCATAGCGGGGACACCCTCTTGAGCGAGACCCAGTACTTC.

The chain employs TRBV7-2 and TRBJ1-2; no clear D gene. V was pared by 1 base and J by 4 bases, with 16 bases between. CDR1 and CDR2 from the germline V gene are SGHTA and FQGNSA. CDR3 length equals 16 residues. CDR3 sequence: CASSLGGRTLGYGYTF. The CDR3 region has the DNA TGTGCCAGCAGCTTAGGAGGGCGGACTCTGGGCTATGGCTACACCTTC.

The J gene is TRBJ2-3, the V gene TRBV28; 7 positions match TRBD1. Per germline, CDR1 MDHEN and CDR2 SYDVKM. The CDR3 is 14 residues long. V was pared by 4 bases and J by 3 bases, with 4 bases of the junction left unmatched. CDR3 sequence reads: CASSSTGTTDTQYF. The CDR3 nucleotides are TGTGCCAGCAGTTCGACAGGGACGACAGATACGCAGTATTTT. Together with reference TRBV28 and TRBJ2-3, the CDR3 gives the full variable domain: DVKVTQSSRYLVKRTGEKVFLECVQDMDHENMFWYRQDPGLGLRLIYFSYDVKMKEKGDIPEGYSVSREKKERFSLILESASTNQTSMYLCASSSTGTTDTQYFGPGTRLTVL.

This clone turned up a few times. The chain employs TRBV4-3 and TRBJ2-5, with 9 bases aligning to TRBD1. Germline trimming cut 3 bases from V and 5 bases from J; bases unmatched to any gene: 10. This CDR3 has 16 amino acids. The V gene's germline CDR1 is LGHNA and CDR2 YSLEER. The CDR3 coding sequence is TGCGCCAGCAGCCAGACAACCGGGACAGGGTATGAGACCCAGTACTTC. Protein sequence: CASSQTTGTGYETQYF.

This chain links TRBV29-1 with TRBJ1-1; D gene unclear. This CDR3 is 11 amino acids long. The germline CDR1 and CDR2 sequences are SQVTM and ANQGSEA. The germline V and J ends were trimmed by 5 bases and 2 bases, with 6 bases remaining between them. The CDR3 region is CSVSPNTEAFF. The DNA for the CDR3 is TGCAGCGTTTCCCCAAACACTGAAGCTTTCTTT.

This clone was observed a few times. This rearrangement joins TRBV30 to TRBJ2-1; D uncertain. The length of the CDR3 is 10 residues. Trimming removed 5 bases from V and 9 bases from J, with 8 bases in between. Per germline, CDR1 GTSNPN and CDR2 SVGIG (reference sequence). CDR3 loop: CAWSRSEQFF. CDR3 DNA sequence: TGTGCCTGGTCGAGGAGTGAGCAGTTCTTC.

This clone turned up a few times. The chain carries TRBV20-1 and TRBJ2-7; D gene unclear. V lost 4 bases, J lost 7 bases, and 8 bases lay in between. The germline V gene has CDR1 DFQATT and CDR2 SNEGSKA (reference sequence). The CDR3 extends over 10 amino acids. This CDR3 reads CSATDREQYF. CDR3 DNA sequence: TGCAGTGCTACGGACCGGGAGCAGTACTTC.

The CDR3 region has the DNA TGCAGCGTGAAGGTCGATGAGCAGTTCTTC. It translates to CSVKVDEQFF. The V call is TRBV29-1, the J call TRBJ2-1, with D unclear. Looked up from germline, CDR1 is SQVTM and CDR2 is ANQGSEA. Trimming took off 6 bases at V and 8 bases at J, with 8 bases between the two ends. This CDR3 is built from 10 residues.

This clone was observed a handful of times. The chain combines TRBV18 with TRBJ2-7; tentatively, D is TRBD2 (6 bases). Germline V lookup: CDR1 KGHSH, CDR2 LQKENI. V gave up 6 bases and J gave up 1 base, with 13 bases separating them. CDR3 length: 14 residues. This CDR3 is CASSPRGWSYEQYF. The CDR3 DNA follows: TGTGCCAGCTCCCCCCGGGGGTGGTCCTACGAGCAGTACTTC.

This chain uses TRBV7-9 with TRBJ2-1; D is unclear. Germline V CDR1 and CDR2: SEHNR, FQNEAQ (reference sequence). This CDR3 spans 15 amino acids. The V and J ends lost 0 bases and 1 base respectively, with 7 bases between them. The CDR3 DNA reads TGTGCCAGCAGCTTAGCGAGGATGTCCTACAATGAGCAGTTCTTC. The encoded protein is CASSLARMSYNEQFF.

On this clone itself: This sample also contains other DNA sequences that code for the same CDR3. The rearrangement joins TRBV5-1 to TRBJ2-5, with TRBD1 as a possible D gene (6 bases). CDR3 size: 15 residues. The germline V and J ends were trimmed by 0 bases and 1 base, with 10 bases remaining between them. CDR1 is SGHRS and CDR2 is YFSETQ in the germline V gene. CDR3 DNA: TGCGCCAGCAGCTTGGCCAGACAGGCCCAAGAGACCCAGTACTTC. Encoded protein: CASSLARQAQETQYF. Supplemented by reference TRBV5-1 and TRBJ2-5, the full variable domain reads KAGVTQTPRYLIKTRGQQVTLSCSPISGHRSVSWYQQTPGQGLQFLFEYFSETQRNKGNFPGRFSGRQFSNSRSEMNVSTLELGDSALYLCASSLARQAQETQYFGPGTRLLVL.

This clone was counted a few times. CDR3 DNA sequence: TGTGCCAGCAGCGCCCGGACCACAGATACGCAGTATTTT. The encoded protein is CASSARTTDTQYF. The chain is built from TRBV5-4 and TRBJ2-3; D unclear. V gave up 4 bases and J gave up 2 bases, with 8 bases separating them. Germline CDR1 SGHNT, CDR2 YYREEE (reference sequence). The CDR3 is 13 residues long.

With regard to this clone: Additional DNA sequences in this sample encode the identical CDR3. The V gene is TRBV28, the J gene TRBJ2-3; D perhaps matches TRBD2 (5 bases). From germline, CDR1 is MDHEN and CDR2 SYDVKM. V gave up 4 bases and J gave up 3 bases, with 11 bases separating them. This CDR3 is built from 14 residues. The CDR3 sequence: CASSSGLGTDTQYF. The DNA for the CDR3 is TGTGCCAGCAGTTCAGGACTTGGGACAGATACGCAGTATTTT.

The chain uses TRBV6-6 and TRBJ1-2; tentative D call: TRBD1 (6 bases). Trimming removed 7 bases at V and 0 bases at J, with 12 bases between. Germline assignment: CDR1 MNHNY and CDR2 SVGAGI (reference sequence). CDR3 length: 14 residues. For the CDR3, the DNA is TGTGCCAGCATTGCCGACAGGACTAACTATGGCTACACCTTC. Translating gives CASIADRTNYGYTF.

This clone was counted only a few times. The chain recombines TRBV28 with TRBJ2-4, with D tentatively TRBD1 or TRBD2 (5 bases each). This CDR3 contains 14 residues. The V end lost 6 bases, the J end lost 0 bases, and 9 bases lay between the germline ends. The V gene's germline CDR1 is MDHEN and CDR2 SYDVKM. The CDR3 sequence is CASSPRGAKNIQYF. CDR3 DNA sequence: TGTGCCAGCAGCCCGAGGGGAGCCAAAAACATTCAGTACTTC.

The V and J genes are TRBV7-9 and TRBJ1-1; tentatively, D is TRBD1 (5 bases). Trimming pared 6 bases from V and 8 bases from J, leaving 19 bases between. The CDR3 spans 14 residues. The V gene's germline CDR1 is SEHNR and CDR2 FQNEAQ (reference sequence). The CDR3 here is CASSPTRDGGEAFF. In nucleotides, the CDR3 is TGTGCCAGCAGTCCCACAAGGGACGGCGGAGAAGCTTTCTTT. The variable domain in full, completed from reference TRBV7-9 and TRBJ1-1, reads DTGVSQNPRHKITKRGQNVTFRCDPISEHNRLYWYRQTLGQGPEFLTYFQNEAQLEKSRLLSDRFSAERPKGSFSTLEIQRTEQGDSAMYLCASSPTRDGGEAFFGQGTRLTVV.

This rearrangement joins TRBV5-1 to TRBJ2-5; weak D call: TRBD2 (5 bases). V was pared by 1 base and J by 5 bases, with 12 bases between. The CDR3 has 14 amino acids. CDR1 is SGHRS and CDR2 is YFSETQ in the germline V gene. The CDR3 region is CASSLTRWEETQYF. The CDR3 bases are TGCGCCAGCAGCTTGACACGGTGGGAGGAGACCCAGTACTTC.

The DNA for the CDR3 is TGCAGCGTTGAAGGAGTGGCCCGGGGGGGCGATTCCTACGAGCAGTACTTC. This translates into CSVEGVARGGDSYEQYF. This chain uses TRBV29-1 with TRBJ2-7; TRBD2 matches at 8 bases. Germline V lookup: CDR1 SQVTM, CDR2 ANQGSEA. This CDR3 contains 17 residues. V shed 1 base and J 1 base; nucleotides not matched to a gene: 12.

This clone was found once. The V and J genes are TRBV7-2 and TRBJ2-2; TRBD1 matches 8 bases. Germline values: CDR1 SGHTA, CDR2 FQGNSA. V was clipped by 5 bases and J by 1 base; unmatched bases: 6. The CDR3 spans 16 residues. The CDR3 coding sequence is TGTGCCAGCAGCATAACCGGGACAGGGAACACCGGGGAGCTGTTTTTT. This encodes CASSITGTGNTGELFF.

The chain couples TRBV7-9 to TRBJ1-1; D is unclear. The V and J ends lost 1 base and 10 bases respectively, with 7 bases between them. The CDR3 has 11 amino acids. CDR1 and CDR2 from the germline V gene are SEHNR and FQNEAQ (reference sequence). The CDR3 region is CASSLGGRAFF. CDR3 sequence (DNA): TGTGCCAGCAGCTTAGGGGGAAGAGCTTTCTTT.

The chain links TRBV20-1 to TRBJ1-1; TRBD1 might be the D (5 bases). The CDR3 runs 9 residues. Germline values: CDR1 DFQATT, CDR2 SNEGSKA (reference sequence). Deletions cut 7 bases from V and 7 bases from J, with 7 bases between. The chain's CDR3 is CSVGLEAFF. The CDR3 DNA is TGCAGTGTGGGACTTGAAGCTTTCTTT.

Concerning this clone itself: One end of the junction varies from germline; a read error may be responsible. The rearrangement uses TRBV7-7 and TRBJ2-2; D not certain. The CDR3 is 15 amino acids. The germline V gene has CDR1 SSHAT and CDR2 FNYEAQ (reference sequence). CDR3 amino acids: CASSSRAVGSGELFF. The CDR3 DNA reads as TGTGCTAGCAGCTCCCGGGCAGTTGGCAGCGGGGAGCTGTTTTTT.

The rearrangement uses TRBV4-3 and TRBJ1-5; TRBD1 matches at 9 bases. CDR3 size: 14 residues. Looked up from germline, CDR1 is LGHNA and CDR2 is YSLEER. V trimming: 3 bases; J trimming: 6 bases; junction bases outside the gene matches: 3. The CDR3 DNA reads TGCGCCAGCAGCCATGACAGGGGGTTTCAGCCCCAGCATTTT. This translates into CASSHDRGFQPQHF.